This T cell receptor (beta chain) was obtained from a study of blood T cell repertoires in COVID-19. Looking at the study overall: In each case, the material was cDNA or gDNA derived from T cells, B-cell-depleted T cells, or PBMCs.

Sequencing was performed with immunoSEQ multiplex PCR; in TCRdb, only in-frame clones are kept and a portion is missing. Of around 200,000 clones in the sample, around nine tenths were seen once. The CDR3 loop spans 13 amino acids. Germline assignment: CDR1 MRHNA and CDR2 SNTAGT. V was clipped by 10 bases and J by 5 bases; unmatched bases: 9. The chain combines TRBV6-4 with TRBJ2-7; TRBD2 agrees at 9 bases. This receptor was obtained from a man aged 25 to 40 with acute or convalescent COVID-19. Sequenced input: peripheral blood. CDR3 in amino acids: CANSKREEHEQYF. The CDR3 bases are TGTGCCAACAGCAAGCGGGAGGAGCACGAGCAGTACTTC.